These 3 T cell receptor beta chains originate from one sample sequenced in a study of a mutant IDH1 vaccine in newly diagnosed glioma listed by TCRdb under 2021. Receptor libraries were prepared by the immunoSEQ multiplex PCR assay. This immuneACCESS table, as held by TCRdb, lists in-frame sequences with V and J called but not all clones. Of the missing ones, under half trace to an unresolved V gene in checked studies; the others have no known cause. The sample profile shows some 50,000 clones; 65% to 85% of them were found once. The biggest ten clones account for approximately 4.3% of the sample. The antigens these receptors bind are not known. In light of the paper, this sample's time point label describes: week 47, end of study. Every vaccine dose consisted of 300 ug of a 20-mer mutant IDH1 peptide in Montanide, administered subcutaneously together with topical imiquimod. Source: PBMCs, taken from a glioma patient whose treatment included an IDH1 peptide vaccine. These receptor sequences come from a woman younger than 45 with glioma. Some clones in this sample may be carry-over from other donors' samples.

This clone was recorded a few times. The chain uses TRBV10-3 and TRBJ1-3; D is undetermined. V was trimmed by 4 bases and J by 4 bases, leaving 8 bases between them. CDR1 ENHRY and CDR2 SYGVKD come from the germline V gene. This CDR3 comprises 13 residues. CDR3 coding DNA: TGTGCCATCAGTGGTCCTATGGGAAACACCATATATTTT. Encoded protein: CAISGPMGNTIYF.

The chain couples TRBV5-5 to TRBJ1-5; the D gene is possibly TRBD1 (5 bases). Between the trimmed V and J ends, which lost 2 bases and 2 bases, there was a span of 11 bases. Germline V lookup: CDR1 SGHKS, CDR2 YYEKEE (reference sequence). This CDR3 is built from 15 residues. The CDR3 DNA follows: TGTGCCAGCAGCTTCACAGCGGGGGGCAATCAGCCCCAGCATTTT. This sequence encodes CASSFTAGGNQPQHF.

The chain recombines TRBV4-2 with TRBJ2-7; TRBD2 is a possible D gene (8 bases). Germline lookup yields CDR1 LGHNA and CDR2 YNFKEQ. Trimming removed 8 bases at V and 1 base at J, with 18 bases between. This CDR3 has 15 residues. CDR3 loop: CASAETGTRSYEQYF. In nucleotides, the CDR3 is TGTGCCAGCGCCGAGACAGGGACTAGATCCTACGAGCAGTACTTC.